The TCR beta chain under discussion was sequenced for a study of tumor and adjacent non-tumor tissue in lung cancer. Study overall: Aged about 31 to 80 years, patients included roughly ten men and about 5 women with stage I to III disease. Study-wide results and limits: Shorter survival was associated with higher TCR diversity in tumors. Tumor repertoires had a smaller top 100 clone share than normal lung. Significantly higher TCR diversity was found in tumor than normal lung.

Note on this clonotype: Its antigen remains unknown. A read error is possible here, since a much larger clone lies one base away.

RNA was extracted from bulk tissue without any cell sorting. This CDR3 region has 16 residues. The V gene's germline CDR1 is MNHEY and CDR2 SVGAGI. The V and J ends lost 7 bases and 3 bases respectively, with 19 bases between them. Three rounds of nested PCR, following a modified ARM-PCR protocol, produced the TCRbeta library. In TCRdb, the multiplex PCR reads were re-called with MiXCR into one record per CDR3 protein. The sample has some 100,000 distinct CDR3 sequences, roughly 75% seen once; the top ten hold approximately 35%. The receptor was derived from a woman aged 60 to 75 with non-small cell lung cancer. The chain couples TRBV6-5 to TRBJ1-5, with a weak D call TRBD1 (6 bases). Sequenced input: lung tumor tissue. The CDR3 loop reads CASTRQWDNSNQPQHF. The CDR3 DNA reads as TGTGCCAGCACACGCCAGTGGGACAACTCCAATCAGCCCCAGCATTTT.